The T cell receptor beta chain under discussion was sequenced for a study of blood T cell repertoires in COVID-19. The repertoire was sequenced with immunoSEQ multiplex PCR; TCRdb's copy has only in-frame clones and lacks some. The sample records approximately 81,000 clones, 75% to 95% being singletons. The length of the CDR3 is 15 residues. Germline assignment: CDR1 GTSNPN and CDR2 SVGIG (reference sequence). Trimming took off 1 base at V and 1 base at J, with 13 bases between the two ends. The gene calls are TRBV30 and TRBJ1-2; the D is unclear. The sequenced sample was peripheral blood. This TCR derives from a woman aged 45-59 years in a cohort sampled during active COVID-19. Here the CDR3 DNA reads TGTGCCTGGAGTGGGGTCCGAAACAGTAACTATGGCTACACCTTC. This sequence encodes CAWSGVRNSNYGYTF.